One and the same sample provided the 27 T cell receptor beta chains below, sequenced in a study of CD8+CD57+ T cells in acquired aplastic anemia. It was genomic DNA that served as the template for profiling TCR beta VDJ and CDR3. TCRdb independently ran MiXCR on the reads; one entry per CDR3 protein. The profile shows 200,000 to 250,000 distinct CDR3 sequences, 65% of them singletons. Patients chosen for sequencing had shown CD8+CD57+ cell expansion by flow cytometry. Sequences were obtained from sorted CD4+, CD8+, or CD8+CD57+ T cells (not recorded which) from PBMCs. All receptors derive from a human donor with aplastic anemia.

The chain uses TRBV12-3 or TRBV12-4 and TRBJ2-7; 9 positions agree with TRBD2. The CDR3 covers 14 residues. CDR3 loop: CASGLALAGNEQYF. DNA of the CDR3: TGTGCTAGTGGTTTGGCCCTAGCGGGAAACGAGCAGTACTTC.

This chain links TRBV15 with TRBJ2-7, with D hard to call. Germline V gives CDR1 LNHNV, CDR2 YYDKDF (reference sequence). The CDR3 covers 12 residues. Trimming removed 0 bases from V and 2 bases from J, with 2 bases in between. CDR3 DNA: TGTGCCACCAGCAGAGAGGCCTACGAGCAGTACTTC. Its protein product is CATSREAYEQYF.

V gene TRBV24-1 combines with J gene TRBJ1-6; possibly TRBD1 for D (5 bases). The CDR3 covers 14 residues. Germline-derived CDR1 and CDR2 are KGHDR and SFDVKD. Trimming took off 5 bases at V and 6 bases at J, with 10 bases between the two ends. CDR3 region: CATSGGASNSPLHF. The CDR3 region has the DNA TGTGCCACCAGTGGAGGGGCTTCTAATTCACCCCTCCACTTT.

The chain joins TRBV6-2 or TRBV6-3 to TRBJ1-1; D gene unclear. The CDR3 is made up of 12 amino acids. V lost 5 bases to trimming and J lost 8 bases, with 12 bases between them. Germline V lookup: CDR1 MNHEY, CDR2 SVGEGT. The CDR3 nucleotides read TGTGCCAGCAGTACCGAGGGCGGAGAAGCTTTCTTT. It codes for CASSTEGGEAFF.

This chain links TRBV10-3 with TRBJ2-1, with 8 bases fitting TRBD2. There are 15 residues in the CDR3. Germline loops: CDR1 ENHRY, CDR2 SYGVKD. The V gene end was trimmed by 3 bases and the J gene end by 4 bases; junction bases not matched to a gene: 5. Here the CDR3 DNA reads TGTGCCATCAGTGACGGGGGGGTTTCATACAATGAGCAGTTCTTC. Its translation is CAISDGGVSYNEQFF.

The gene calls are TRBV10-2 and TRBJ2-7; D might be TRBD1 (6 bases). Germline CDR1 and CDR2: WSHSY and SAAADI. Trimming cost V 4 bases and J 3 bases, with 7 bases left between them. The CDR3 contains 12 residues. CDR3: CASSGQVYEQYF. CDR3 coding DNA: TGCGCCAGCAGTGGACAGGTCTACGAGCAGTACTTC.

This sequence joins TRBV9 and TRBJ1-1, with 9 bases fitting TRBD1. The V gene's germline CDR1 is SGDLS and CDR2 YYNGEE. The V and J ends lost 5 bases and 1 base, in that order; junction bases with no gene match: 0. CDR3 length: 13 residues. The CDR3 loop reads CASRDRGNTEAFF. CDR3 sequence (DNA): TGTGCCAGCAGGGACAGGGGGAACACTGAAGCTTTCTTT.

This chain uses TRBV7-2 with TRBJ2-7; 11 positions agree with TRBD2. CDR1 and CDR2 (germline): SGHTA, FQGNSA. The CDR3 totals 14 residues. The J segment lost 3 bases and the V segment lost 2 bases, leaving 0 bases of the junction unmatched. CDR3 DNA: TGTGCCAGCAGCTTAACTAGCGGGGGCTACGAGCAGTACTTC. It is translated as CASSLTSGGYEQYF.

The rearrangement links TRBV6-6 to TRBJ1-2, with 7 bases that match TRBD1. The V and J ends lost 5 bases and 6 bases, in that order; junction bases with no gene match: 9. Per germline, CDR1 MNHNY and CDR2 SVGAGI (reference sequence). The CDR3 is 14 residues long. The CDR3 DNA sequence: TGTGCCAGCAGTACCGACAGGGAGGGTCATGGCTACACCTTC. Amino acid sequence: CASSTDREGHGYTF.

This chain connects TRBV20-1 to TRBJ2-2; D remains ambiguous. Trimming cost V 5 bases and J 0 bases, with 10 bases left between them. Germline V gives CDR1 DFQATT, CDR2 SNEGSKA (reference sequence). The CDR3 is made up of 14 amino acids. CDR3 nucleotides: TGCAGTGCTTTCTCTACGACGAACACCGGGGAGCTGTTTTTT. This codes for CSAFSTTNTGELFF.

The V gene is TRBV2, the J gene TRBJ2-7; 7 positions agree with TRBD2. CDR1 and CDR2 from the germline V gene are SNHLY and FYNNEI. The V gene end was trimmed by 10 bases and the J gene end by 1 base; junction bases not matched to a gene: 7. This CDR3 has 13 residues. CDR3 protein: CAIRTSESYEQYF. In DNA form, the CDR3 reads TGTGCCATCAGGACTAGTGAGTCCTACGAGCAGTACTTC.

This clonotype appeared many times. The chain couples TRBV19 to TRBJ2-3, with D perhaps given as TRBD1 or TRBD2 (5 bases each). V shed 0 bases and J shed 0 bases, with 13 bases lying between them. Germline CDR1 is LNHDA and CDR2 is SQIVND (reference sequence). The CDR3 is made up of 17 amino acids. Here the CDR3 reads CASSIDRKGTSTDTQYF. For the CDR3, the DNA is TGTGCCAGTAGTATAGATCGAAAGGGGACCAGCACAGATACGCAGTATTTT.

CDR3 sequence (DNA): TGTGCCAGCAGCGGGAGGTTGAACACTGAAGCTTTCTTT. It specifies CASSGRLNTEAFF. The chain couples TRBV5-4 to TRBJ1-1; D is unclear. From germline, CDR1 is SGHNT and CDR2 YYREEE (reference sequence). The CDR3 loop spans 13 amino acids. V lost 4 bases and J lost 0, with 7 bases in between.

The chain joins TRBV11-2 to TRBJ2-7, with 8 bases fitting TRBD2. The CDR3 covers 15 residues. CDR1 and CDR2 (germline): SGHAT, FQNNGV. The J segment lost 2 bases and the V segment lost 1 base, leaving 4 bases of the junction unmatched. The CDR3 nucleotides are TGTGCCAGCAGCTTAGCACTAGCGGACACCTACGAGCAGTACTTC. Amino acids: CASSLALADTYEQYF. Variable domain in full (rest from reference TRBV11-2 and TRBJ2-7): EAGVAQSPRYKIIEKRQSVAFWCNPISGHATLYWYQQILGQGPKLLIQFQNNGVVDDSQLPKDRFSAERLKGVDSTLKIQPAKLEDSAVYLCASSLALADTYEQYFGPGTRLTVT.

J is TRBJ2-3 and V is TRBV11-3, with D unresolved. Per the germline V gene, CDR1 is SGHNT and CDR2 is YENEEA. The CDR3 is made up of 11 amino acids. Trimming shortened V by 3 bases and J by 8 bases, and 6 bases separated the two germline ends. CDR3 DNA: TGTGCCAGCAGCTTTCGAAGTACGCAGTATTTT. Protein: CASSFRSTQYF.

The chain links TRBV10-3 to TRBJ1-5; D might be TRBD1 (5 bases). V lost 5 bases, J lost 3 bases, and 11 bases lay in between. The CDR3 runs to 14 residues. Germline V gene data show CDR1 as ENHRY and CDR2 as SYGVKD. The CDR3 loop reads CAISPDSINQPQHF. CDR3 nucleotides: TGTGCCATCAGTCCAGACAGCATCAATCAGCCCCAGCATTTT.

This sequence joins TRBV19 and TRBJ2-5, with 7 bases identical to TRBD1. The ends lost 1 base at V and 6 bases at J; junction bases unmatched: 8. Germline V lookup: CDR1 LNHDA, CDR2 SQIVND (reference sequence). The CDR3 has 15 residues. CDR3 DNA: TGTGCCAGTAGTATAGGTGGGGACAGTCGGAAGACCCAGTACTTC. Translating it yields CASSIGGDSRKTQYF.

The genes are TRBV20-1 and TRBJ2-2; D unclear. Germline lookup yields CDR1 DFQATT and CDR2 SNEGSKA (reference sequence). V shed 3 bases and J shed 4 bases, with 12 bases lying between them. The CDR3 contains 14 residues. The chain's CDR3 is CSASPTVRTGELFF. The DNA for the CDR3 is TGCAGTGCTAGCCCCACTGTCCGCACCGGGGAGCTGTTTTTT.

This chain's CDR3 is CASSSTPALPPNDQYF. The CDR3 nucleotides read TGTGCCAGCAGCTCGACCCCCGCTCTCCCTCCCAATGACCAGTACTTC. The V gene is TRBV7-8, the J gene TRBJ2-5; D is ambiguous. V lost 4 bases and J lost 10, with 25 bases in between. The CDR3 extends over 16 amino acids. CDR1 and CDR2 (germline): SGHVS, FQNEAQ.

The chain is built from TRBV7-6 and TRBJ1-2; D unclear. From germline, CDR1 is SGHVS and CDR2 FNYEAQ. Trimming shortened V by 0 bases and J by 5 bases, and 10 bases separated the two germline ends. The CDR3 totals 14 residues. Written as DNA, the CDR3 is TGTGCCAGCAGCTTAGCGGAGGGCGGGTATGGCTACACCTTC. It is translated as CASSLAEGGYGYTF.

The chain combines TRBV6-4 with TRBJ2-5, with 11 bases matching TRBD2. The CDR3 loop spans 15 amino acids. V shed 5 bases, J shed 2 bases, and the junction held 4 bases outside the gene matches. Germline V lookup: CDR1 MRHNA, CDR2 SNTAGT. CDR3 region: CASSSGTSGQETQYF. DNA of the CDR3: TGTGCCAGCAGTTCTGGGACTAGCGGACAAGAGACCCAGTACTTC.

The chain's CDR3 is CASSLAVSGISDNEQFF. CDR3 nucleotides: TGTGCCAGCAGCTTAGCCGTTAGCGGGATCTCTGACAATGAGCAGTTCTTC. The chain carries TRBV7-6 and TRBJ2-1; TRBD2 matches at 8 bases. J gave up 5 bases and V 0 bases, and 9 bases lay outside the gene matches. The CDR3 sequence is 17 residues long. Germline CDR1 and CDR2: SGHVS and FNYEAQ. The variable domain in full, completed from reference TRBV7-6 and TRBJ2-1, reads GAGVSQSPRYKVTKRGQDVALRCDPISGHVSLYWYRQALGQGPEFLTYFNYEAQQDKSGLPNDRFSAERPEGSISTLTIQRTEQRDSAMYRCASSLAVSGISDNEQFFGPGTRLTVL.

This clonotype was observed a few times. This sequence joins TRBV24-1 and TRBJ2-1; D gene uncertain. The CDR3 contains 12 residues. The V end lost 1 base, the J end lost 8 bases, and 5 bases lay between the germline ends. In germline, CDR1 is KGHDR, CDR2 SFDVKD. DNA of the CDR3: TGTGCCACCAGTGATTTTCGAGATGAGCAGTTCTTC. Its protein product is CATSDFRDEQFF.

This clonotype was seen more than once but under ten times. DNA of the CDR3: TGTGCCAGTAACACAGGGGGGGCTAACGAGCAGTACTTC. It yields the protein CASNTGGANEQYF. J is TRBJ2-7 and V is TRBV19; a weak D match, TRBD1 (8 bases). Looked up from germline, CDR1 is LNHDA and CDR2 is SQIVND (reference sequence). Trimming left V 7 bases short and J 5 bases short, with 15 bases between. This CDR3 spans 13 amino acids.

This clonotype was counted only a few times. The chain couples TRBV7-9 to TRBJ2-7, with 8 bases lining up with TRBD2. Trimming at V came to 6 bases and at J to 5 bases, leaving 9 bases not matched to a gene. CDR3 length equals 14 residues. The germline gives CDR1 SEHNR, CDR2 FQNEAQ (reference sequence). The CDR3 is CASSQGSGSDEQYF. The CDR3, as DNA: TGTGCCAGCAGTCAGGGGAGCGGGAGCGACGAGCAGTACTTC.

In its sample, this clonotype was seen once. CDR3 amino acids: CATSDLSGTETQYF. CDR3 in DNA: TGTGCCACCAGTGATTTAAGCGGGACAGAGACCCAGTACTTC. The chain is built from TRBV24-1 and TRBJ2-5; TRBD2 matches 7 bases. CDR3 length equals 14 residues. Germline V gives CDR1 KGHDR, CDR2 SFDVKD. The ends lost 1 base at V and 4 bases at J; junction bases unmatched: 2.

V is TRBV10-3 and J is TRBJ2-7, with D hard to call. Trimming shortened V by 5 bases and J by 4 bases, and 18 bases separated the two germline ends. CDR1 and CDR2 (germline): ENHRY, SYGVKD. The CDR3 spans 15 residues. The DNA for the CDR3 is TGTGCCATCAGTATCGGGTCCTCCATGTCTTACGAGCAGTACTTC. Amino acid sequence: CAISIGSSMSYEQYF.